This T cell receptor (beta chain) derives from a study of early T cells in non-severe SARS-CoV-2 infection. V lost 6 bases and J lost 4, with 19 bases in between. This CDR3 region has 15 residues. Germline CDR1 and CDR2: MNHEY and SMNVEV (reference sequence). A few counts support this clonotype. Each single cDNA molecule received a unique molecular identifier. TCRdb recomputed calls from the 5' RACE reads with MiXCR, one row per CDR3 protein. The data contain about 26,000 distinct CDR3 sequences, about 4.2% of them singletons. This TCR was recovered from an adult who was a healthcare worker with PCR-confirmed SARS-CoV-2 infection or an uninfected control (not recorded which). This rearrangement joins TRBV27 to TRBJ2-7; no definite D call. Sequencing used whole blood. CDR3 nucleotides: TGTGCCAGCAGCCCAGAGCCCGGAGCCATATACGAGCAGTACTTC. It specifies CASSPEPGAIYEQYF.